Shown below are 13 T cell receptor beta chains from a single sample sequenced in a study of blood T cell repertoires in COVID-19. The data were produced by immunoSEQ multiplex PCR, yet TCRdb's version contains in-frame clones alone and is incomplete. The sample has 86,000 or so clones, about four fifths seen once; the top ten hold approximately 1.3%. The specimen sequenced was peripheral blood. All receptors come from a woman aged 80 or over with acute or convalescent COVID-19.

The rearrangement joins TRBV7-8 to TRBJ2-3; weak D call: TRBD2 (6 bases). Trimming took off 5 bases at V and 4 bases at J, with 19 bases between the two ends. Germline CDR1 reads SGHVS; CDR2 reads FQNEAQ. The CDR3 is made up of 16 amino acids. This CDR3 reads CASSGRGLVSSDTQYF. The CDR3 DNA reads TGTGCCAGCAGCGGAAGGGGACTGGTGTCGTCAGATACGCAGTATTTT.

This clone has just one count. The chain has TRBV2 and TRBJ2-7; a weak D match, TRBD2 (6 bases). Germline V gene data show CDR1 as SNHLY and CDR2 as FYNNEI. V was trimmed by 8 bases and J by 6 bases, leaving 11 bases between them. This CDR3 has 11 residues. The CDR3 DNA sequence: TGTGCCAGCGGGACTTTCGGCGAGCAGTACTTC. Its protein is CASGTFGEQYF.

The J gene is TRBJ1-4, the V gene TRBV19; D remains unclear. Germline loops: CDR1 LNHDA, CDR2 SQIVND (reference sequence). This CDR3 is built from 15 residues. Trimming removed 5 bases from V and 6 bases from J, with 16 bases in between. The chain's CDR3 is CASSLLGGSDEKLFF. DNA for the CDR3: TGTGCCAGTAGTCTCTTGGGAGGATCCGATGAAAAACTGTTTTTT.

The V and J genes are TRBV27 and TRBJ2-1; TRBD2 agrees at 10 bases. J gave up 6 bases and V 5 bases, and 7 bases lay outside the gene matches. Germline values: CDR1 MNHEY, CDR2 SMNVEV (reference sequence). The CDR3 runs 15 residues. For the CDR3, the DNA is TGTGCCAGCAGTAACTTGAGGACTAGCGGCAATGAGCAGTTCTTC. Translated: CASSNLRTSGNEQFF.

The rearrangement uses TRBV4-2 and TRBJ2-2; 10 bases match TRBD2. The length of the CDR3 is 17 residues. Germline V gene data show CDR1 as LGHNA and CDR2 as YNFKEQ. V lost 3 bases, J lost 0 bases, and 4 bases stayed unmatched. The CDR3 sequence is CASSHPSGGANTGELFF. The CDR3 region has the DNA TGTGCCAGCAGCCACCCTAGCGGGGGCGCGAACACCGGGGAGCTGTTTTTT.

V gene TRBV28 combines with J gene TRBJ1-5; D perhaps matches TRBD1 (5 bases). V was cut by 9 bases and J by 4 bases, with 16 bases left in between. This CDR3 is built from 14 residues. Germline V gene lookup returns CDR1 MDHEN and CDR2 SYDVKM. As DNA, the CDR3 is TGTGCCAGTTCCAGGGCGGGGGGGAATCAGCCCCAGCATTTT. It codes for CASSRAGGNQPQHF.

This clone was observed a handful of times. The chain joins TRBV5-5 to TRBJ2-3; 14 nucleotides line up with TRBD2. The junction had 2 bases not matched to a gene; V was cut back by 4 bases and J by 4 bases. The germline V gene has CDR1 SGHKS and CDR2 YYEKEE (reference sequence). CDR3 length equals 15 residues. CDR3 sequence (DNA): TGTGCCAGCAGCAAGACTAGCGGGAGGGCAGATACGCAGTATTTT. Its translation: CASSKTSGRADTQYF. Together with reference TRBV5-5 and TRBJ2-3, the CDR3 gives the full variable domain: DAGVTQSPTHLIKTRGQQVTLRCSPISGHKSVSWYQQVLGQGPQFIFQYYEKEERGRGNFPDRFSARQFPNYSSELNVNALLLGDSALYLCASSKTSGRADTQYFGPGTRLTVL.

The chain joins TRBV6-2 or TRBV6-3 to TRBJ1-5; D unresolved. In germline, CDR1 is MNHEY, CDR2 SVGEGT. V was pared by 5 bases and J by 0 bases, with 11 bases between. This CDR3 is built from 15 residues. CDR3 region: CASSLSYHSNQPQHF. The CDR3 DNA reads as TGTGCCAGCAGTCTCAGTTACCATAGCAATCAGCCCCAGCATTTT.

The chain recombines TRBV5-1 with TRBJ2-1; 11 positions match TRBD1. Germline V gives CDR1 SGHRS, CDR2 YFSETQ. This CDR3 contains 17 residues. V lost 8 bases, J lost 2 bases, and 12 bases stayed unmatched. The CDR3 protein is CASRGQGVPDTYNEQFF. CDR3 DNA: TGCGCCAGTAGGGGACAGGGGGTACCCGATACCTACAATGAGCAGTTCTTC.

V and J are TRBV5-1 and TRBJ1-1; TRBD1 might be the D (6 bases). V dropped 4 bases and J dropped 0 bases, with 10 bases sitting between them. The CDR3 extends over 14 amino acids. Germline CDR1 and CDR2: SGHRS and YFSETQ. The CDR3 loop is CASSPRGMNTEAFF. Written as DNA, the CDR3 is TGCGCCAGCAGCCCCAGGGGAATGAACACTGAAGCTTTCTTT.

The chain has TRBV5-4 and TRBJ2-2; D might be TRBD2 (5 bases). Germline CDR1 and CDR2: SGHNT and YYREEE (reference sequence). The CDR3 sequence is 12 residues long. V gave up 5 bases and J gave up 3 bases, with 5 bases separating them. CDR3 sequence reads: CASRRDTGELFF. Here the CDR3 DNA reads TGTGCCAGCAGGAGGGACACCGGGGAGCTGTTTTTT.

This chain links TRBV2 with TRBJ1-4, with D maybe TRBD1 (5 bases). The CDR3 totals 12 residues. The V and J ends lost 8 bases and 8 bases respectively, with 12 bases between them. Germline CDR1 is SNHLY and CDR2 is FYNNEI. CDR3 in amino acids: CASWGVDEKLFF. CDR3 DNA sequence: TGTGCCAGCTGGGGGGTGGACGAAAAACTGTTTTTT. Supplemented by reference TRBV2 and TRBJ1-4, the full variable domain reads EPEVTQTPSHQVTQMGQEVILRCVPISNHLYFYWYRQILGQKVEFLVSFYNNEISEKSEIFDDQFSVERPDGSNFTLKIRSTKLEDSAMYFCASWGVDEKLFFGSGTQLSVL.

This clone was recorded once. The V gene is TRBV19, the J gene TRBJ1-1; D is unresolved. This CDR3 contains 12 residues. Looked up from germline, CDR1 is LNHDA and CDR2 is SQIVND (reference sequence). V lost 5 bases and J lost 2, with 6 bases in between. The CDR3 nucleotides read TGTGCCAGTAGTGCAGGAAACACTGAAGCTTTCTTT. This sequence encodes CASSAGNTEAFF.